Each of the 8 T cell receptor beta chains below was sequenced from the same sample in a study of shared clonotypes between healthy human individuals. Using immunoSEQ multiplex PCR, the repertoire was profiled, and TCRdb retains in-frame clones only, with some absent. The sample includes over 2 million clones, roughly 90% of them seen just once. Sequencing was carried out using naive CD4+ T cells from PBMCs. Subset described: CD45RA+ positively selected. The receptors shown here come from a man between 18 and 35 years old in good health. Some clones in this sample may be carry-over from other donors' samples.

This clone was seen a single time. The genes are TRBV6-5 and TRBJ2-3, with D maybe TRBD1 (6 bases). Trimming took off 3 bases at V and 3 bases at J, with 13 bases between the two ends. The CDR3 length is 15 residues. Germline CDR1 and CDR2: MNHEY and SVGAGI. CDR3 region: CASSYNRVETDTQYF. The CDR3 coding sequence is TGTGCCAGCAGTTATAACAGGGTCGAAACAGATACGCAGTATTTT.

About this clone: Within the sample, other DNA sequences also encode this same CDR3. The genes are TRBV28 and TRBJ1-3; D may be TRBD1 (5 bases). V gave up 5 bases and J gave up 4 bases, with 6 bases separating them. The CDR3 is 12 amino acids. Germline assignment: CDR1 MDHEN and CDR2 SYDVKM. CDR3 bases: TGTGCCAGCAGTCAGGGAGGAAACACCATATATTTT. This sequence encodes CASSQGGNTIYF.

The rearrangement joins TRBV15 to TRBJ2-5; 8 nucleotides align to TRBD2. V trimming: 1 base; J trimming: 0 bases; junction bases outside the gene matches: 4. CDR1 is LNHNV, CDR2 YYDKDF, per germline (reference sequence). The CDR3 is 16 residues long. In DNA form, the CDR3 reads TGTGCCACCAGCAGAGGAGTTAGCGGGGACCAAGAGACCCAGTACTTC. Translated, it gives CATSRGVSGDQETQYF.

The rearrangement uses TRBV4-1 and TRBJ2-2; a possible D gene is TRBD2 (5 bases). V was cut by 2 bases and J by 2 bases, with 21 bases left in between. The CDR3 extends over 19 amino acids. Germline loops: CDR1 MGHRA, CDR2 YSYEKL. CDR3 residues: CASSQPLIGLPPNTGELFF. CDR3 nucleotide sequence: TGCGCCAGCAGCCAACCCTTAATCGGACTCCCACCAAACACCGGGGAGCTGTTTTTT.

Of note for this clone: This sample includes further DNA sequences coding for the same CDR3. Here the CDR3 DNA reads TGTGCCAGCAGCTTGCAGGGAAACACTGAAGCTTTCTTT. This translates into CASSLQGNTEAFF. The gene calls are TRBV7-9 and TRBJ1-1; D might be TRBD1 (5 bases). CDR1 and CDR2 from the germline V gene are SEHNR and FQNEAQ (reference sequence). The V end lost 3 bases, the J end lost 2 bases, and 7 bases lay between the germline ends. This CDR3 has 13 amino acids.

About this clone: The same CDR3 arises from other DNA sequences in this sample as well. J is TRBJ2-7 and V is TRBV5-1; D unclear. The V gene lost 0 bases and the J gene lost 3 bases, with 7 bases spanning the gap. Germline assignment: CDR1 SGHRS and CDR2 YFSETQ. The CDR3 loop spans 13 amino acids. CDR3 protein: CASSLAESYEQYF. The CDR3 DNA reads as TGCGCCAGCAGCTTGGCCGAGAGCTACGAGCAGTACTTC.

This rearrangement joins TRBV7-2 to TRBJ2-1, with D tentatively TRBD1 or TRBD2 (5 bases each). Between the trimmed V and J ends, which lost 6 bases and 6 bases, there was a span of 15 bases. The CDR3 contains 14 residues. CDR1 and CDR2 from the germline V gene are SGHTA and FQGNSA. CDR3 region: CASRLTPGTNEQFF. CDR3 sequence (DNA): TGTGCCAGCAGACTTACCCCGGGGACCAATGAGCAGTTCTTC.

Concerning this clone itself: Other nucleotide sequences in the sample specify the same CDR3. The CDR3 DNA sequence: TGTGCCAGCAGCGTAGAAAGTTCTGGGGAGACCCAGTACTTC. This gives the protein CASSVESSGETQYF. The V call is TRBV9, the J call TRBJ2-5; D remains ambiguous. Germline CDR1 is SGDLS and CDR2 is YYNGEE. The ends were cut back, 0 bases at V and 5 bases at J, with 11 bases in the middle. This CDR3 contains 14 residues.